This T cell receptor beta chain was retrieved from a study of shared clonotypes between healthy human individuals. Study outcomes and limitations: The diversity represented, both genetic and in exposure history, was limited by few donors.

With respect to this clone: The antigen remains unidentified.

The test was conducted at deep level. Authors' analysis steps: Filtering differed, since immunoSEQ gave only junction sequences and no quality scores. Assay used: immunoSEQ multiplex PCR; TCRdb lists only in-frame clones, some missing. D and trimming come from the DNA, and the V and J calls and clone size come from that table. The sample carries more than 2 million clones, 93% recorded once. It was CD45RO-negative cells, positively selected for CCR7, that made up naive CD8 cells, with terminally differentiated effector memory CD45RA+ cells excluded. Every donor, a Caucasian adult, lived in Nashville, Tennessee. CDR1 and CDR2 (germline): MDHEN, SYDVKM. The CDR3 totals 18 residues. V lost 10 bases and J lost 0; bases outside the gene matches: 18.

The receptor comes from a man in his late teens or twenties in good health. Some clones in this sample may be carry-over from other donors' samples. The rearrangement joins TRBV28 to TRBJ2-3; TRBD2 aligns across 8 bases. Sequenced sample: naive CD8+ T cells from PBMCs. The CDR3 DNA is TGTGCCACCCAGATAGCGGGACTATCATCCCTCAGCACAGATACGCAGTATTTT. It codes for CATQIAGLSSLSTDTQYF.